Below are 11 T cell receptor beta chains sequenced from a single sample in a study of cytomegalovirus exposure and HLA in healthy donors. Clones were sequenced by immunoSEQ multiplex PCR, and TCRdb holds only the in-frame ones, with some missing. The data show some 75,000 clones, roughly 96% seen once. Source material: PBMCs. Receptors originate from a woman under 30 in good health and CMV-seronegative.

The chain uses TRBV7-9 and TRBJ1-2, with D possibly matching TRBD1 (6 bases). CDR3 length: 16 residues. CDR1 and CDR2 (germline): SEHNR, FQNEAQ (reference sequence). V lost 6 bases and J lost 2, with 19 bases in between. DNA of the CDR3: TGTGCCAGCAGGTCCTCTGGACAGAACGAAAACTATGGCTACACCTTC. Protein sequence: CASRSSGQNENYGYTF.

The chain recombines TRBV18 with TRBJ2-7, with TRBD2 identical over 8 bases. This CDR3 region has 13 residues. The V gene end was trimmed by 3 bases and the J gene end by 5 bases; junction bases not matched to a gene: 3. The germline CDR1 and CDR2 sequences are KGHSH and LQKENI. The CDR3 reads CASSPLAGNEQYF. Written as DNA, the CDR3 is TGTGCCAGCTCACCTTTAGCGGGAAACGAGCAGTACTTC.

V gene TRBV28 combines with J gene TRBJ1-1; D gene ambiguous. There are 14 residues in the CDR3. Germline V gene sequence: CDR1 MDHEN, CDR2 SYDVKM. V lost 3 bases and J lost 2, with 10 bases in between. CDR3 amino acids: CASSFQDFNTEAFF. The DNA for the CDR3 is TGTGCCAGCAGTTTTCAGGATTTTAACACTGAAGCTTTCTTT.

This chain uses TRBV5-8 with TRBJ2-1, with 9 bases that match TRBD2. With 0 bases clipped from V and 0 bases from J, the junction kept 7 bases outside the gene matches. Germline-derived CDR1 and CDR2 are SGHTS and YDEGEE. The CDR3 runs 18 residues. The CDR3 bases are TGTGCCAGCAGCTTGGGTAGCGGGGGACCCGGCTCCTACAATGAGCAGTTCTTC. Its protein product is CASSLGSGGPGSYNEQFF.

The rearrangement joins TRBV7-9 to TRBJ2-7, with 11 bases fitting TRBD2. V shed 5 bases and J 4 bases; nucleotides not matched to a gene: 10. Per germline, CDR1 SEHNR and CDR2 FQNEAQ (reference sequence). CDR3 size: 16 residues. CDR3 amino acids: CASSTTGTSGLYEQYF. CDR3 nucleotide sequence: TGTGCCAGCAGCACAACCGGGACTAGCGGTTTATACGAGCAGTACTTC.

The chain has TRBV10-3 and TRBJ2-2, with 7 positions matching TRBD1. V was pared by 2 bases and J by 0 bases, with 3 bases of the junction left unmatched. Germline V gene lookup returns CDR1 ENHRY and CDR2 SYGVKD. This CDR3 is 16 amino acids long. CDR3 coding DNA: TGTGCCATCAGTGAGCCCGACAGGGCGAACACCGGGGAGCTGTTTTTT. Translated, it gives CAISEPDRANTGELFF.

The chain combines TRBV21-1 with TRBJ2-7; TRBD1 was called by the table and not checked on the DNA. TRBV21-1 corresponds to a pseudogene. The CDR3 is 15 residues long. CDR3 nucleotides: TGTGCCAGCAGCAAAGTTTTTCAACAGCCCTACGAGCAGTACTTC. Its translation: CASSKVFQQPYEQYF.

This chain joins TRBV7-9 and TRBJ2-1, with TRBD2 matching 9 bases. The CDR3 length is 16 residues. V shed 4 bases, J shed 4 bases, and the junction held 8 bases outside the gene matches. Germline CDR1 is SEHNR and CDR2 is FQNEAQ (reference sequence). CDR3: CASSSRSTSGYNEQFF. CDR3 DNA sequence: TGTGCCAGCAGCTCACGGTCCACTAGCGGGTACAATGAGCAGTTCTTC.

This CDR3 reads CASSPDLAFTDTQYF. CDR3 coding DNA: TGTGCCAGCTCACCGGACTTAGCGTTCACAGATACGCAGTATTTT. This chain joins TRBV18 and TRBJ2-3; perhaps TRBD2 as D (5 bases). V lost 3 bases to trimming and J lost 2 bases, with 12 bases between them. The CDR3 loop spans 15 amino acids. Germline V gene sequence: CDR1 KGHSH, CDR2 LQKENI.

The chain employs TRBV4-1 and TRBJ2-7, with unresolved D. In germline, CDR1 is MGHRA, CDR2 YSYEKL. The CDR3 runs to 13 residues. The V and J ends lost 4 bases and 5 bases respectively, with 12 bases between them. The CDR3 coding sequence is TGCGCCAGCAGCCCGGTTTTCGCGGACGAGCAGTACTTC. This encodes CASSPVFADEQYF.

The genes are TRBV6-1 and TRBJ1-4; D gene uncertain. This CDR3 contains 14 residues. V shed 1 base and J shed 4 bases, with 7 bases lying between them. The V gene's germline CDR1 is MNHNS and CDR2 SASEGT. The CDR3 reads CASSEGAINEKLFF. For the CDR3, the DNA is TGTGCCAGCAGTGAAGGGGCGATTAATGAAAAACTGTTTTTT.